Following are 8 T cell receptor beta chains from one sample sequenced in a study of T cell changes during pregnancy in multiple sclerosis. TCRdb's copy holds only in-frame clones and misses some; the assay was immunoSEQ multiplex PCR. The sample yields about 67,000 clones, around 92% seen once. The sample consisted of peripheral blood, taken after pregnancy. The receptors here all came from a female donor with multiple sclerosis, enrolled in a pregnancy study.

V and J are TRBV29-1 and TRBJ2-3, with D possibly being TRBD1 (6 bases). CDR1 SQVTM and CDR2 ANQGSEA come from the germline V gene. V was cut by 6 bases and J by 3 bases, with 13 bases left in between. The CDR3 covers 13 residues. Here the CDR3 reads CSVRQEATDTQYF. The CDR3 region has the DNA TGCAGCGTGAGACAGGAGGCAACAGATACGCAGTATTTT.

The V gene is TRBV4-1, the J gene TRBJ1-2, with D possibly being TRBD1 (6 bases). V shed 0 bases and J shed 4 bases, with 15 bases lying between them. The length of the CDR3 is 16 residues. The germline V gene encodes CDR1 MGHRA and CDR2 YSYEKL. The CDR3 sequence: CASSQEFPGELYGYTF. The CDR3 region has the DNA TGCGCCAGCAGCCAAGAGTTCCCAGGGGAGCTCTATGGCTACACCTTC.

This chain joins TRBV30 and TRBJ1-6; 7 bases are shared with TRBD1. Germline V CDR1 and CDR2: GTSNPN, SVGIG (reference sequence). CDR3 length: 15 residues. V lost 3 bases to trimming and J lost 9 bases; unmatched junction nucleotides: 11. CDR3 in amino acids: CAWSTTGSSRSPLHF. CDR3 sequence (DNA): TGTGCCTGGAGCACGACAGGGTCCAGTCGTTCACCCCTCCACTTT.

The CDR3 nucleotides read TGTGCCAGCAGCTCAGCAACAAAAGCGGGGGCGGCTAATGAAAAACTGTTTTTT. Translation: CASSSATKAGAANEKLFF. The chain uses TRBV9 and TRBJ1-4; D possibly corresponds to TRBD1 (6 bases). V was shortened by 4 bases and J by 3 bases, with 22 bases between the two germline ends. The germline V gene encodes CDR1 SGDLS and CDR2 YYNGEE. The CDR3 spans 18 residues.

The chain employs TRBV5-1 and TRBJ2-3; D uncertain. Germline-derived CDR1 and CDR2 are SGHRS and YFSETQ. V was pared by 1 base and J by 0 bases, with 9 bases between. This CDR3 contains 15 residues. The CDR3 coding sequence is TGCGCCAGCAGCTTGCTCTTCTCCAGCACAGATACGCAGTATTTT. Its protein is CASSLLFSSTDTQYF.

The chain combines TRBV11-2 with TRBJ1-4; 7 positions agree with TRBD1. Germline V CDR1 and CDR2: SGHAT, FQNNGV. V lost 4 bases to trimming and J lost 4 bases; unmatched junction nucleotides: 9. The CDR3 consists of 16 residues. Here the CDR3 reads CASSSQTGAVNEKLFF. The CDR3 DNA reads TGTGCCAGCAGCTCCCAAACAGGGGCCGTTAATGAAAAACTGTTTTTT.

This clone came up a few times. The chain joins TRBV6-5 to TRBJ1-2; a possible D gene is TRBD1 (6 bases). This CDR3 region has 13 residues. V shed 8 bases and J shed 4 bases, with 14 bases lying between them. Germline CDR1 and CDR2: MNHEY and SVGAGI. CDR3 bases: TGTGCCAGCCGCGAACAGGGAAGCTATGGCTACACCTTC. Residues: CASREQGSYGYTF.

The chain carries TRBV18 and TRBJ2-3; 8 bases agree with TRBD2. The CDR3 spans 16 residues. The V segment lost 2 bases and the J segment 0 bases; nucleotides outside the gene matches: 4. The germline V gene has CDR1 KGHSH and CDR2 LQKENI. Here the CDR3 reads CASSPGSGSSTDTQYF. CDR3 nucleotide sequence: TGTGCCAGCTCACCAGGGAGCGGGAGTAGCACAGATACGCAGTATTTT.